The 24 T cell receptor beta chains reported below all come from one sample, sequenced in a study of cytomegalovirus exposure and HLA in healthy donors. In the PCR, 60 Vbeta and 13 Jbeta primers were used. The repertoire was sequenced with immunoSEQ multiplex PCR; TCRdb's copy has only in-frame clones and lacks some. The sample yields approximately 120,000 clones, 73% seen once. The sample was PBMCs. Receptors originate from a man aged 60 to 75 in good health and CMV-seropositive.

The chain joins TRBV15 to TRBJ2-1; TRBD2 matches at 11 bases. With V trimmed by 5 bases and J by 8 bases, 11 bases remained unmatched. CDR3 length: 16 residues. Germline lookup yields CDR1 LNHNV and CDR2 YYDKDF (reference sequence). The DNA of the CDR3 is TGTGCCACCAGCGGGTATTCTAGCGGGGGGATCCATGAGCAGTTCTTC. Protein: CATSGYSSGGIHEQFF.

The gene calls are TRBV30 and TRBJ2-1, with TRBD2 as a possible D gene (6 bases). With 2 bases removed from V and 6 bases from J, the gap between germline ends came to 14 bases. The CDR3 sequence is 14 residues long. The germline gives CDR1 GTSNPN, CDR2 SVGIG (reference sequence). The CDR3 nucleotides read TGTGCCTGGAGTATTGCGGGGTTGAGCAATGAGCAGTTCTTC. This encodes CAWSIAGLSNEQFF.

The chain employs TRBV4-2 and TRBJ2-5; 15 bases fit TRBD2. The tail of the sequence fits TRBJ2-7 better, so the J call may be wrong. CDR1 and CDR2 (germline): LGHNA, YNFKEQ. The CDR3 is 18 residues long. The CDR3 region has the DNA TGTGCCAGCAGCCAAAGGACTAGCGGGGGGGCGAGCTCCTACGAGCAGTACTTC. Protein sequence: CASSQRTSGGASSYEQYF.

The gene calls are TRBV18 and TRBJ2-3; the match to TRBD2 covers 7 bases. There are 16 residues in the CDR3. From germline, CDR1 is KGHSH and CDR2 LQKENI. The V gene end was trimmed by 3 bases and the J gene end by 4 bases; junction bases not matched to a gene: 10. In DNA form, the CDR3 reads TGTGCCAGCTCACCTCCCGGGAGCCGGGGGGCAGATACGCAGTATTTT. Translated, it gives CASSPPGSRGADTQYF.

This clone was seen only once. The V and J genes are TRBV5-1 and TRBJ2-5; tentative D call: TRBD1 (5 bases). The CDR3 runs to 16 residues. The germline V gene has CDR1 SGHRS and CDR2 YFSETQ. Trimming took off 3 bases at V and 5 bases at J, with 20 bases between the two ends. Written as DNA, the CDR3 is TGCGCCAGCAGCTCTGGGCAGGGTTCGGCCCAGGAGACCCAGTACTTC. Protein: CASSSGQGSAQETQYF.

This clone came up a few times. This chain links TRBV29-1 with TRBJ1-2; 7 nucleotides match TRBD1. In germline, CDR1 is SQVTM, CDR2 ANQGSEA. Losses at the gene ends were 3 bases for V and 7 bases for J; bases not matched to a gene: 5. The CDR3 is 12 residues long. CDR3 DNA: TGCAGCGTTGACGTAACAGGGGTTGGCTACACCTTC. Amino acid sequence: CSVDVTGVGYTF.

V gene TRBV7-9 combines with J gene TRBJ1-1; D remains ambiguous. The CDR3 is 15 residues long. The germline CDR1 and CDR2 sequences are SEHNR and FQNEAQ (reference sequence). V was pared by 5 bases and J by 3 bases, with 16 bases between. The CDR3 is CASSPERGRDTEAFF. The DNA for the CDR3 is TGTGCCAGCAGCCCCGAGAGAGGGAGGGACACTGAAGCTTTCTTT.

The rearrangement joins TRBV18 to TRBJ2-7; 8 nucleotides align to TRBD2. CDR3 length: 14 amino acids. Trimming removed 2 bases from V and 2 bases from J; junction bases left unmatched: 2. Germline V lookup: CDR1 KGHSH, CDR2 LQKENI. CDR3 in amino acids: CASSPSGGAYEQYF. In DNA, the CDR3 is TGTGCCAGCTCACCAAGCGGGGGTGCCTACGAGCAGTACTTC.

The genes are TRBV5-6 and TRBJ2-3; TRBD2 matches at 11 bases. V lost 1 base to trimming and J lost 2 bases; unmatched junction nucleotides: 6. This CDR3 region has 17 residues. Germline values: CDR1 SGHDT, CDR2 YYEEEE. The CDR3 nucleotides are TGTGCCAGCAGCTTGCTGGCTAGCGGGGGGCCCACAGATACGCAGTATTTT. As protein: CASSLLASGGPTDTQYF.

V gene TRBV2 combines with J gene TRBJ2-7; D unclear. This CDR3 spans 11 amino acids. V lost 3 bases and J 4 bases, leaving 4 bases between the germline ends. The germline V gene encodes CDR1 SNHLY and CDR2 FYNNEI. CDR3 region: CASSDSYEQYF. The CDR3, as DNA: TGTGCCAGCAGTGACAGTTACGAGCAGTACTTC.

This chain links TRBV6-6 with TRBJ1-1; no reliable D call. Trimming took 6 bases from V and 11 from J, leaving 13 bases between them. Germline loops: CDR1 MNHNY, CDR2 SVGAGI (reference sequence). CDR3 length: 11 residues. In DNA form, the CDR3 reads TGTGCCAGCAGCCCTGTAAAAAATGCTTTCTTT. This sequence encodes CASSPVKNAFF.

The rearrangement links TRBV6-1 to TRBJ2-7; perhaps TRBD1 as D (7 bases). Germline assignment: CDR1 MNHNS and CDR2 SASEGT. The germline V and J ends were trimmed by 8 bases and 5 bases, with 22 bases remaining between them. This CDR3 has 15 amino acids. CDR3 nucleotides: TGTGCCAGCCGCCTACCGCGGCAGGGGGGAAACGAGCAGTACTTC. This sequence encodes CASRLPRQGGNEQYF.

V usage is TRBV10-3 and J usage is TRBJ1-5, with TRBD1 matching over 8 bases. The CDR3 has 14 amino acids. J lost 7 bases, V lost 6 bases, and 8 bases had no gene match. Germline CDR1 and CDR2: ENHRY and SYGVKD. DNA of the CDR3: TGTGCCATCAGGGAGGACAGGGCGGGGCAGCCCCAGCATTTT. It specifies CAIREDRAGQPQHF.

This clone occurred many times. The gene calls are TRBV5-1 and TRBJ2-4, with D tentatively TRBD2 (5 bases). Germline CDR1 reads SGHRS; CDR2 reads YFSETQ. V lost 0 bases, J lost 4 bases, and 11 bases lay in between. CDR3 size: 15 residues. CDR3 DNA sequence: TGCGCCAGCAGCTTGGGATCTACGGGGAAAAACATTCAGTACTTC. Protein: CASSLGSTGKNIQYF. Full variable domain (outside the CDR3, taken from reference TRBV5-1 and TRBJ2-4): KAGVTQTPRYLIKTRGQQVTLSCSPISGHRSVSWYQQTPGQGLQFLFEYFSETQRNKGNFPGRFSGRQFSNSRSEMNVSTLELGDSALYLCASSLGSTGKNIQYFGAGTRLSVL.

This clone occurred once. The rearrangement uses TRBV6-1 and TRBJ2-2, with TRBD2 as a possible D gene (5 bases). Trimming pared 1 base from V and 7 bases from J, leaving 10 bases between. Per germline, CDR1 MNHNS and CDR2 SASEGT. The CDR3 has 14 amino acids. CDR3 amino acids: CASSEELGGGELFF. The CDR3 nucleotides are TGTGCCAGCAGTGAAGAACTAGGCGGCGGGGAGCTGTTTTTT.

CDR3 in amino acids: CASRLRGTTEAFF. For the CDR3, the DNA is TGTGCCAGCAGACTGAGGGGGACCACTGAAGCTTTCTTT. The V and J genes are TRBV6-5 and TRBJ1-1; D perhaps matches TRBD1 (6 bases). This CDR3 has 13 amino acids. Germline V gene sequence: CDR1 MNHEY, CDR2 SVGAGI. V shed 6 bases and J shed 4 bases, with 12 bases lying between them.

CDR3 coding DNA: TGTGCCAGCAGCGTACTAGGGGATACGCAGTATTTT. As protein: CASSVLGDTQYF. This chain uses TRBV5-4 with TRBJ2-3; a possible D gene is TRBD2 (5 bases). Deletions cut 4 bases from V and 6 bases from J, with 9 bases between. This CDR3 spans 12 amino acids. The V gene's germline CDR1 is SGHNT and CDR2 YYREEE (reference sequence).

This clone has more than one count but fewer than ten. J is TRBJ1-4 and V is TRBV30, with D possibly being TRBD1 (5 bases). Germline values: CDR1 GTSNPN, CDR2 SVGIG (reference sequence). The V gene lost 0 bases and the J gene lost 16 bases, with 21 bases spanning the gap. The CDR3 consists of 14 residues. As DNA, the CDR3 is TGTGCCTGGAGTGTAAAGTCAGATTGGACACAGACGTTTTTT. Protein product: CAWSVKSDWTQTFF.

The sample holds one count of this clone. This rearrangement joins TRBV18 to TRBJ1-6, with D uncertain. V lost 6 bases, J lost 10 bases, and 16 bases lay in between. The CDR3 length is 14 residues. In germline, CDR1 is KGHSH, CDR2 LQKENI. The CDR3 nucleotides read TGTGCCAGCTCCCCAAACTACATCGCCTCACCCCTCCACTTT. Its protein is CASSPNYIASPLHF.

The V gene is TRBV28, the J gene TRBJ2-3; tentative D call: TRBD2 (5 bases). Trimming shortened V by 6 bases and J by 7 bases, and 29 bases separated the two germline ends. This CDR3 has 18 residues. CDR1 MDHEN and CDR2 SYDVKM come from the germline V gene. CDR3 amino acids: CASRGLGGIGVQWNTQYF. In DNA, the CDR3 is TGTGCCAGCAGAGGACTCGGCGGTATTGGTGTACAGTGGAATACGCAGTATTTT.

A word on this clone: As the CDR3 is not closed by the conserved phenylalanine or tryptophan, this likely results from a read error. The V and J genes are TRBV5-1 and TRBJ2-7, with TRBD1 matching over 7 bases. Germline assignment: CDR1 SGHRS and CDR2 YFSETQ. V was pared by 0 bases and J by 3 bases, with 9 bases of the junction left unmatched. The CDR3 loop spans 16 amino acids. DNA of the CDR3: TGCGCCAGCAGCTTGGGAAGAGGGACAGACGTCTACGAGCAGTACCTC. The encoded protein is CASSLGRGTDVYEQYL.

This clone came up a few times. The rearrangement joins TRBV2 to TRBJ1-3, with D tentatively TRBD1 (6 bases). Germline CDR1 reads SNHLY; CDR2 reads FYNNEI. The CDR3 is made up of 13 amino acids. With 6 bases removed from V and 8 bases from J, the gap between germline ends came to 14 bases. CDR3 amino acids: CASRPDRGDTIYF. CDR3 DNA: TGTGCCAGCAGACCGGACAGAGGGGACACCATATATTTT.

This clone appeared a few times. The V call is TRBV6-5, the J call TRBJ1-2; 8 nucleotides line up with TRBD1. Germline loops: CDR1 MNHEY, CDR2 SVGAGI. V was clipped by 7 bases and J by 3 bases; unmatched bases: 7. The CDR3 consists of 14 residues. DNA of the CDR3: TGTGCCAGCACTCCCGGACAGGGAGACTATGGCTACACCTTC. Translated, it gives CASTPGQGDYGYTF.

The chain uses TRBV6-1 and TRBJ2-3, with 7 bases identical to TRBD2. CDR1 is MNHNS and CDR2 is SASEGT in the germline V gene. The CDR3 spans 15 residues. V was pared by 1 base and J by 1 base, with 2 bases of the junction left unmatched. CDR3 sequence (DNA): TGTGCCAGCAGTGAAGGGGACTACCGCACAGATACGCAGTATTTT. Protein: CASSEGDYRTDTQYF.